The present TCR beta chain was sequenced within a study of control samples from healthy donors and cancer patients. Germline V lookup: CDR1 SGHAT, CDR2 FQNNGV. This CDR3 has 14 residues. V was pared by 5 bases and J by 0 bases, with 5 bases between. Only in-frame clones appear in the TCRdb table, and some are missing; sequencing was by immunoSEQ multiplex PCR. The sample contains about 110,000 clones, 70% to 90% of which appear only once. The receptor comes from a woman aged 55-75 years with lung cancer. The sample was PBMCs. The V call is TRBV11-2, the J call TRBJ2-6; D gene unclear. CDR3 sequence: CASSPGSGANVLTF. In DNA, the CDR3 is TGTGCCAGCAGCCCCGGCTCTGGGGCCAACGTCCTGACTTTC.